This T cell receptor beta chain was profiled in a study of T cells in localized non-small cell lung cancer. V shed 6 bases and J shed 0 bases, with 5 bases lying between them. Germline CDR1 reads LNHDA; CDR2 reads SQIVND (reference sequence). The CDR3 has 12 residues. Study observations and caveats: Highest T cell clonality was seen in uninvolved adjacent lung, surpassing that measured in tumor.

Method: immunoSEQ multiplex PCR; TCRdb's copy keeps in-frame clones and lacks some. The sample holds about 83,000 clones, 65% to 85% seen once. In the case of this clone: The antigen remains unidentified.

The chain recombines TRBV19 with TRBJ1-1; D ambiguous. This TCR was sampled from a female donor at least 60 years old with stage I lung adenocarcinoma. Sequencing was performed on peripheral blood, taken before any cancer treatment. CDR3 in DNA: TGTGCCAGTAGGAGGGTGAACACTGAAGCTTTCTTT. Translated, it gives CASRRVNTEAFF.